The present T cell receptor (beta chain) was sequenced within a study of Ad26.COV2.S vaccination and SARS-CoV-2 variants. Points from the study as a whole: Those who received vaccine or placebo ended up with similar non-spike TCR breadth. Overall T cell responses may have been underestimated by the analyses of TCR breadth and depth. Substantial breadth in spike-specific CD8+ and CD4+ T cell responses was reportedly seen after vaccination.

The CDR3 runs 15 residues. Germline values: CDR1 SGHRS, CDR2 YFSETQ. With 8 bases clipped from V and 9 bases from J, the junction kept 13 bases outside the gene matches. The sample's treatment: some 20 received Ad26.COV2.S at low or high dose, single or two shots; a few received placebo; per-sample allocation not given. On day 63 after the first injection, vaccine and placebo recipients gave samples. Within Boston, the person who donated was an adult of 18-55 years. TCRdb's table, derived via immunoSEQ multiplex PCR, lists solely in-frame clones and lacks some. The sample lists approximately 410,000 clones, roughly 90% occurring once. Note on this clone: Its specificity is not known.

The sequences come from peripheral blood, collected in a trial of Ad26.COV2.S vaccine versus placebo. The rearrangement links TRBV5-1 to TRBJ2-1, with 11 positions matching TRBD1. The sequence was obtained from a person aged 18-65 years who received the Ad26.COV2.S COVID-19 vaccine or a placebo. The CDR3 sequence: CASNTGTGGFGEQFF. CDR3 nucleotide sequence: TGCGCCAGTAACACCGGGACAGGGGGTTTTGGTGAGCAGTTCTTC.